The rows below give T cell receptor beta chains drawn from one sample of a study of cytomegalovirus exposure and HLA in healthy donors. Repertoires were generated with immunoSEQ multiplex PCR, while TCRdb's copy carries only in-frame clones and drops some. The repertoire holds 90,000 to 100,000 clones, with 77% as singletons. The material sequenced was PBMCs. The receptors stem from a woman between 40 and 50 years old in good health and CMV-seronegative. The CDR3 runs from the conserved cysteine through the conserved F or W. A D gene is named only where the DNA matches it firmly. Clone sizes are given selectively: once, few, many, or a class where the clone is expanded.

d_call,clone_size,v_call,j_call,cdr3_aa,cdr3_nt
NA,NA,TRBV5-1,TRBJ2-1,CASSLARSQGDINEQFF,TGCGCCAGCAGCTTGGCCCGTTCACAGGGAGATATCAATGAGCAGTTCTTC
TRBD2,NA,TRBV12-5,TRBJ2-3,CASGTSGGAGTQYF,TGTGCTAGTGGGACTAGCGGGGGGGCCGGTACGCAGTATTTT
NA,few,TRBV6-5,TRBJ2-7,CASSYSISPLRHEQYF,TGTGCCAGCAGTTACTCGATATCCCCCCTCCGCCACGAGCAGTACTTC
TRBD1,once,TRBV7-2,TRBJ2-7,CASSSGKGGFYEQYF,TGTGCCAGCAGCTCCGGAAAAGGGGGCTTCTACGAGCAGTACTTC
TRBD1,NA,TRBV5-1,TRBJ1-1,CASSIWTGRNTEAFF,TGCGCCAGCAGCATATGGACAGGGAGGAACACTGAAGCTTTCTTT
NA,NA,TRBV4-3,TRBJ2-1,CASSSSTVQFF,TGCGCCAGCAGCTCCTCGACAGTTCAGTTCTTC
TRBD1,NA,TRBV5-6,TRBJ2-5,CASSFRGRQETQYF,TGTGCCAGCAGCTTTAGGGGGCGCCAAGAGACCCAGTACTTC
TRBD1,NA,TRBV5-1,TRBJ1-1,CASRTGAAPEAFF,TGCGCCAGCCGCACAGGGGCCGCCCCTGAAGCTTTCTTT
TRBD1,NA,TRBV15,TRBJ1-2,CATSSMQGGPYGYTF,TGTGCCACCAGCAGCATGCAGGGGGGCCCATATGGCTACACCTTC
NA,NA,TRBV7-9,TRBJ1-3,CASRTVRSGNTIYF,TGTGCCAGCCGGACAGTGCGCTCTGGAAACACCATATATTTT
NA,once,TRBV5-1,TRBJ2-4,CASSWVTGTKNIQYF,TGCGCCAGCAGCTGGGTGACAGGCACCAAAAACATTCAGTACTTC
NA,NA,TRBV7-2,TRBJ1-1,CASSLAGRAVPPAEAFF,TGTGCCAGCAGCTTAGCGGGCAGGGCGGTCCCCCCTGCTGAAGCTTTCTTT
TRBD1,NA,TRBV5-1,TRBJ2-7,CASSAEPSGQTYEQYF,TGCGCCAGCAGCGCAGAACCCTCGGGACAGACCTACGAGCAGTACTTC
TRBD2,NA,TRBV28,TRBJ2-5,CASSLTSGGQETQYF,TGTGCCAGCAGTTTGACTAGCGGGGGCCAAGAGACCCAGTACTTC
TRBD2,NA,TRBV7-6,TRBJ2-7,CASRKTSGGYEQYF,TGTGCCAGCAGGAAAACTAGCGGGGGCTACGAGCAGTACTTC
NA,NA,TRBV18,TRBJ2-7,CASSPGALFSYEQYF,TGTGCCAGCTCACCCGGAGCTCTATTCTCCTACGAGCAGTACTTC
TRBD1,NA,TRBV2,TRBJ2-5,CASARDSQETQYF,TGTGCCAGCGCTCGGGACAGCCAAGAGACCCAGTACTTC
TRBD1,NA,TRBV4-1,TRBJ2-7,CASSQEEDRGYEQYF,TGCGCCAGCAGCCAAGAAGAGGACAGGGGCTACGAGCAGTACTTC
TRBD1,NA,TRBV2,TRBJ2-7,CASSGYRGNEQYF,TGTGCCAGCAGTGGATACAGGGGCAACGAGCAGTACTTC
TRBD1,few,TRBV29-1,TRBJ2-7,CSVEGGRTGGAGNEQYF,TGCAGCGTTGAGGGGGGTAGGACAGGGGGCGCTGGGAACGAGCAGTACTTC
NA,NA,TRBV6-1,TRBJ1-2,CASTRQFYGYTF,TGTGCCAGTACACGACAGTTCTATGGCTACACCTTC
NA,NA,TRBV6-1,TRBJ1-5,CASSALDSSNQPQHF,TGTGCCAGCAGTGCTCTGGACAGTAGCAATCAGCCCCAGCATTTT